This entry lists 12 T cell receptor beta chains sequenced from one sample in a study of blood T cell repertoires in COVID-19. Assay: immunoSEQ multiplex PCR; the TCRdb copy retains only in-frame clones and omits some. Among 250,000 to 300,000 clones listed, around 93% were seen once. Sequenced: PBMCs or T cells enriched from blood (not recorded which). The receptors were sampled from a human donor in a cohort exposed to, infected with or recovered from COVID-19 (not recorded which). The donor label of this sample is uncertain.

This sequence joins TRBV7-2 and TRBJ2-4, with TRBD2 matching over 7 bases. The CDR3 is 15 amino acids. V lost 4 bases and J lost 1; bases outside the gene matches: 4. Germline V lookup: CDR1 SGHTA, CDR2 FQGNSA. Here the CDR3 reads CASSWARGAKNIQYF. The CDR3 DNA follows: TGTGCCAGCAGCTGGGCGCGGGGGGCCAAAAACATTCAGTACTTC.

The J gene is TRBJ1-5, the V gene TRBV19; no reliable D call. Germline V lookup: CDR1 LNHDA, CDR2 SQIVND (reference sequence). The CDR3 is 13 residues long. Deletions cut 11 bases from V and 0 bases from J, with 11 bases between. The CDR3 DNA is TGTGCCGGAGGACGGTATAGCAATCAGCCCCAGCATTTT. This codes for CAGGRYSNQPQHF.

The gene calls are TRBV11-2 and TRBJ1-4; D is uncertain. V shed 3 bases and J shed 8 bases, with 4 bases lying between them. Germline V lookup: CDR1 SGHAT, CDR2 FQNNGV. This CDR3 has 11 residues. The CDR3 DNA sequence: TGTGCCAGCAGCTTCAGGGAAAAACTGTTTTTT. This codes for CASSFREKLFF.

The genes are TRBV5-4 and TRBJ1-2, with no clear D. V dropped 0 bases and J dropped 4 bases, with 10 bases sitting between them. The CDR3 contains 14 residues. CDR1 and CDR2 from the germline V gene are SGHNT and YYREEE (reference sequence). The CDR3 loop is CASSLDQTTYGYTF. Written as DNA, the CDR3 is TGTGCCAGCAGCTTGGACCAAACTACCTATGGCTACACCTTC. The variable domain in full, with the rest retrieved from reference TRBV5-4 and TRBJ1-2, is ETGVTQSPTHLIKTRGQQVTLRCSSQSGHNTVSWYQQALGQGPQFIFQYYREEENGRGNFPPRFSGLQFPNYSSELNVNALELDDSALYLCASSLDQTTYGYTFGSGTRLTVV.

This rearrangement joins TRBV6-6 to TRBJ1-6; the match to TRBD1 covers 9 bases. The germline V gene encodes CDR1 MNHNY and CDR2 SVGAGI (reference sequence). The CDR3 runs 15 residues. V shed 0 bases, J shed 9 bases, and the junction held 3 bases outside the gene matches. CDR3 region: CASSYSTDRGSPLHF. The DNA of the CDR3 is TGTGCCAGCAGTTACTCGACGGACAGGGGTTCACCCCTCCACTTT.

The rearrangement uses TRBV20-1 and TRBJ2-2; no clear D. The ends were cut back, 3 bases at V and 1 base at J, with 6 bases in the middle. The CDR3 extends over 13 amino acids. Germline CDR1 is DFQATT and CDR2 is SNEGSKA (reference sequence). The DNA for the CDR3 is TGCAGTGCTAGTTCGGGGAACACCGGGGAGCTGTTTTTT. Amino acids: CSASSGNTGELFF.

The genes are TRBV27 and TRBJ2-7; the match to TRBD1 covers 9 bases. From germline, CDR1 is MNHEY and CDR2 SMNVEV (reference sequence). V shed 3 bases, J shed 2 bases, and the junction held 11 bases outside the gene matches. The CDR3 extends over 17 amino acids. The CDR3 region is CASSFDYRGLITYEQYF. The CDR3 nucleotides read TGTGCCAGCAGTTTTGATTACAGGGGGCTCATAACCTACGAGCAGTACTTC.

This chain joins TRBV30 and TRBJ1-6; D is perhaps TRBD1 (6 bases). In germline, CDR1 is GTSNPN, CDR2 SVGIG (reference sequence). The V end lost 1 base, the J end lost 9 bases, and 10 bases lay between the germline ends. The CDR3 covers 13 residues. The CDR3 DNA follows: TGTGCCTGGAGTGAGACCAGGGGTTCACCCCTCCACTTT. Translating gives CAWSETRGSPLHF.

This chain connects TRBV19 to TRBJ1-5, with D maybe TRBD1 (6 bases). The CDR3 runs to 15 residues. Trimming took off 2 bases at V and 8 bases at J, with 16 bases between the two ends. Germline V gene data show CDR1 as LNHDA and CDR2 as SQIVND (reference sequence). The CDR3 nucleotides are TGTGCCAGTAGTATAACTCCCGGGACAATGGAGCCCCAGCATTTT. Residues: CASSITPGTMEPQHF.

This chain links TRBV12-5 with TRBJ2-7, with TRBD1 as a possible D gene (6 bases). V was shortened by 4 bases and J by 2 bases, with 9 bases between the two germline ends. This CDR3 is 13 amino acids long. From germline, CDR1 is LGHNT and CDR2 FRNRAP. CDR3 sequence: CASGWGLPYEQYF. CDR3 in DNA: TGTGCTAGTGGTTGGGGGCTACCCTACGAGCAGTACTTC.

CDR3 DNA sequence: TGTGCCAGCAGTTCTCAGGACTTCAGGGAAGCTTTCTTT. It encodes CASSSQDFREAFF. The gene calls are TRBV12-3 or TRBV12-4 and TRBJ1-1; D remains ambiguous. The CDR3 is made up of 13 amino acids. V lost 4 bases to trimming and J lost 8 bases, with 14 bases between them.

The V call is TRBV7-2, the J call TRBJ2-6, with D perhaps matching TRBD1 (6 bases). Germline assignment: CDR1 SGHTA and CDR2 FQGNSA. Trimming pared 5 bases from V and 0 bases from J, leaving 8 bases between. The CDR3 runs to 15 residues. The CDR3 coding sequence is TGTGCCAGCAGCCCGACAGGCTCTGGGGCCAACGTCCTGACTTTC. Translated: CASSPTGSGANVLTF.